Listed below are T cell receptor beta chains from one sample, sequenced in a study of T-cell memory formation after mild COVID-19. TCRdb itself ran the 5' RACE reads through MiXCR, one entry per CDR3 protein. The table has some 100,000 distinct CDR3 sequences, approximately 10% seen once. The sample was PBMCs or a T cell subset sorted from them (not recorded which). These receptors originate from a young man who had mild COVID-19 (a few samples of this study predate the infection). Cell type and time point are not known. CDR3s include the opening cysteine and the closing phenylalanine or tryptophan. Fields, in order: J gene, V gene, D gene, clone size, CDR3 protein, CDR3 DNA. A D gene is named only where the DNA matches it firmly. Some rows mark clone size as missing; the rest say once, few, many or name a class of expanded clone.

J gene: TRBJ2-3
V gene: TRBV7-9
D gene: TRBD2
clone size: -
CDR3 protein: CASSLQAGGTDTQYF
CDR3 DNA: TGTGCCAGCAGCTTACAAGCGGGGGGAACAGATACGCAGTATTTT

J gene: TRBJ2-3
V gene: TRBV6-5
D gene: -
clone size: -
CDR3 protein: CASSRQATGTDTQYF
CDR3 DNA: TGTGCCAGCAGTCGACAGGCCACCGGCACAGATACGCAGTATTTT

J gene: TRBJ1-5
V gene: TRBV18
D gene: TRBD1
clone size: -
CDR3 protein: CASSPSGTGYSNQPQHF
CDR3 DNA: TGTGCCAGCTCACCATCCGGGACAGGGTATAGCAATCAGCCCCAGCATTTT

J gene: TRBJ2-7
V gene: TRBV4-3
D gene: -
clone size: few
CDR3 protein: CASSREHLSDEQYF
CDR3 DNA: TGCGCCAGCAGTCGGGAGCATTTGAGCGACGAGCAGTACTTC

J gene: TRBJ1-1
V gene: TRBV29-1
D gene: -
clone size: few
CDR3 protein: CSVEGSQTNTEAFF
CDR3 DNA: TGCAGCGTTGAGGGGTCCCAGACGAACACTGAAGCTTTCTTT

J gene: TRBJ1-1
V gene: TRBV12-5
D gene: -
clone size: -
CDR3 protein: CASDPRFQGNTEAFF
CDR3 DNA: TGTGCTAGTGATCCTCGATTCCAGGGGAACACTGAAGCTTTCTTT

J gene: TRBJ2-7
V gene: TRBV15
D gene: TRBD1
clone size: -
CDR3 protein: CATSRTRQGDSYEQYF
CDR3 DNA: TGTGCCACCAGCCGAACCCGACAGGGCGACTCCTACGAGCAGTACTTC

J gene: TRBJ2-3
V gene: TRBV4-1
D gene: -
clone size: few
CDR3 protein: CASSQGTVSTDTQYF
CDR3 DNA: TGCGCCAGCAGCCAAGGAACAGTTAGCACAGATACGCAGTATTTT

J gene: TRBJ2-3
V gene: TRBV19
D gene: -
clone size: -
CDR3 protein: CASSIADSWDTQYF
CDR3 DNA: TGTGCCAGTAGTATAGCGGACTCATGGGATACGCAGTATTTT

J gene: TRBJ2-7
V gene: TRBV7-9
D gene: TRBD1
clone size: few
CDR3 protein: CASSSGTGTGSYEQYF
CDR3 DNA: TGTGCCAGCAGCTCCGGGACAGGAACCGGATCCTACGAGCAGTACTTC

J gene: TRBJ2-1
V gene: TRBV6-6
D gene: -
clone size: few
CDR3 protein: CASSYSSRGTGSYNEQFF
CDR3 DNA: TGTGCCAGCAGTTACTCGAGCCGAGGAACAGGGTCCTACAATGAGCAGTTCTTC

J gene: TRBJ2-2
V gene: TRBV6-2/TRBV6-3
D gene: -
clone size: few
CDR3 protein: CASSYSLGTGELFF
CDR3 DNA: TGTGCCAGCAGTTACTCGTTAGGCACCGGGGAGCTGTTTTTT

J gene: TRBJ2-2
V gene: TRBV4-3
D gene: -
clone size: -
CDR3 protein: CASSQVGRGNTGELFF
CDR3 DNA: TGCGCCAGCAGCCAAGTGGGGCGGGGGAACACCGGGGAGCTGTTTTTT

J gene: TRBJ1-2
V gene: TRBV7-9
D gene: -
clone size: -
CDR3 protein: CASSFGDTNYGYTF
CDR3 DNA: TGTGCCAGCAGCTTTGGAGACACTAACTATGGCTACACCTTC

J gene: TRBJ2-3
V gene: TRBV6-6
D gene: -
clone size: -
CDR3 protein: CASSYVPGGTGTQYF
CDR3 DNA: TGTGCCAGCAGTTACGTCCCAGGGGGGACGGGTACGCAGTATTTT

J gene: TRBJ1-4
V gene: TRBV9
D gene: -
clone size: -
CDR3 protein: CASSVAWGADEKLFF
CDR3 DNA: TGTGCCAGCAGCGTAGCGTGGGGGGCGGATGAAAAACTGTTTTTT

J gene: TRBJ1-2
V gene: TRBV3-1
D gene: TRBD1
clone size: -
CDR3 protein: CASSQEAGTGFAGGYGYTF
CDR3 DNA: TGTGCCAGCAGCCAAGAAGCCGGGACAGGGTTTGCCGGGGGCTATGGCTACACCTTC